The clone carrying this T cell receptor (beta chain) was detected only once. Generated by immunoSEQ multiplex PCR, the TCRdb table keeps only in-frame clones and is missing some. The table shows 19,000 or so clones, with roughly three fifths occurring only once. CDR3 size: 12 residues. Germline V gene data show CDR1 as GTSNPN and CDR2 as SVGIG (reference sequence). This sample was taken from a study of cytotoxic CD8 clonotypes in ibrutinib-treated CLL. This chain links TRBV30 with TRBJ2-7; weak D call: TRBD2 (6 bases). The sequence derives from a human donor with chronic lymphocytic leukemia. The sample consisted of PBMCs, taken after 12 months of ibrutinib treatment. The CDR3 loop reads CAGSGGSYEQYF. The CDR3 region has the DNA TGTGCAGGGAGTGGGGGGTCCTACGAGCAGTACTTC.